The clone carrying this TCR beta chain was observed many times. The antigen is undetermined. This sample was taken from a study of Graves' ophthalmopathy and Graves' hyperthyroidism. Study-wide background: Stable hyperthyroidism was defined by absence of ophthalmopathy within 18 months of follow-up. Study-wide points: Progression of ophthalmopathy was predicted by the model with 65% to 71% sensitivity and 72% to 85% specificity. A roughly 81% specificity and 85% to 90% sensitivity were achieved by a 13-signature model that separated ophthalmopathy from stable hyperthyroidism.

The authors amplified TCR beta CDR3 regions, and they did so from RNA transcripts for repertoire sequencing. Scientists carried out first-round RT-PCR using HTBI primers and then a second-round multiplex PCR. TCRdb itself ran the multiplex PCR reads through MiXCR, one entry per CDR3 protein. The table has about 1.1 million distinct CDR3 sequences, about 35% seen once. The study excluded patients with other autoimmune diseases, uncontrolled infections, pregnancy or lactation. CDR1 and CDR2 (germline): SGHTA, FQGNSA. Trimming cost V 1 base and J 4 bases, with 8 bases left between them. The CDR3 is 14 amino acids.

Sequencing input: peripheral blood or thyroid tissue (not recorded which). The rearrangement links TRBV7-2 to TRBJ1-5; no firm D call. This clonotype was obtained from an adult man with Graves' hyperthyroidism. CDR3 bases: TGTGCCAGCAGCTTAGTAGACGGAAATCAGCCCCAGCATTTT. It codes for CASSLVDGNQPQHF.